This entry lists 2 T cell receptor beta chains sequenced from one sample in a study of shared clonotypes between healthy human individuals. CD45RO-negative, CCR7-selected cells formed the naive CD8 fraction, which excluded terminally differentiated effector memory CD45RA+ cells. The assay was immunoSEQ multiplex PCR, and TCRdb's table has in-frame clones only and misses some. Among around 2,000,000 clones listed, roughly 91% were seen once. Sequences were obtained from naive CD8+ T cells from PBMCs. The receptors stem from a man aged 18 to 30 in good health. Some clones in this sample may be carry-over from other donors' samples.

This clone appeared a few times. CDR3 sequence reads: CASSALYGYTF. DNA for the CDR3: TGTGCCAGCAGCGCGCTCTATGGCTACACCTTC. The chain recombines TRBV2 with TRBJ1-2; D ambiguous. V gave up 6 bases and J gave up 4 bases, with 6 bases separating them. The CDR3 contains 11 residues. Germline CDR1 SNHLY, CDR2 FYNNEI.

The V call is TRBV7-6, the J call TRBJ2-1, with 9 positions matching TRBD2. Germline assignment: CDR1 SGHVS and CDR2 FNYEAQ. V was clipped by 5 bases and J by 9 bases; unmatched bases: 14. The CDR3 is made up of 16 amino acids. Here the CDR3 reads CASSGLVAGGPGEQFF. The CDR3 coding sequence is TGTGCCAGCAGCGGATTAGTCGCGGGAGGGCCAGGTGAGCAGTTCTTC.